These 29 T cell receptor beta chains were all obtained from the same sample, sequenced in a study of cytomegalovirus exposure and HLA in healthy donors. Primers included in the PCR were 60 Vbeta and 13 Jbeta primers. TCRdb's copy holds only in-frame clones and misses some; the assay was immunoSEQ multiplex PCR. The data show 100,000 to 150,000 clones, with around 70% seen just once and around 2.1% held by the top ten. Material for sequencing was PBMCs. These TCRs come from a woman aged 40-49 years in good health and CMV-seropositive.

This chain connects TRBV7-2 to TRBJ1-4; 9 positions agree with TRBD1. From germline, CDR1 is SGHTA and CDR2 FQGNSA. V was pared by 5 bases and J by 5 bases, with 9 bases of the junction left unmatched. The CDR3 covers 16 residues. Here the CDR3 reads CASSLGTGRGNEKLFF. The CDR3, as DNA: TGTGCCAGCAGCCTTGGGACAGGGAGGGGAAATGAAAAACTGTTTTTT.

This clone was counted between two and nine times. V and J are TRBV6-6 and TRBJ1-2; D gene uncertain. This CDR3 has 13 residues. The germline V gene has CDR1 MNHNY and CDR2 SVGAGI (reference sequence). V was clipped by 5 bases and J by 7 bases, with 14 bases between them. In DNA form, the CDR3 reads TGTGCCAGCAGTGAGGCCAACCGGCGTGGCTACACCTTC. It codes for CASSEANRRGYTF.

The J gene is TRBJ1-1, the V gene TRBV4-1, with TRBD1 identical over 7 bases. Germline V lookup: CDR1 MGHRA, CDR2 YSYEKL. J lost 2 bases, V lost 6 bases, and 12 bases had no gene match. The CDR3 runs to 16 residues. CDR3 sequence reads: CASRDGSGQINTEAFF. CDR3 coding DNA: TGCGCCAGCAGGGACGGATCGGGACAGATCAACACTGAAGCTTTCTTT.

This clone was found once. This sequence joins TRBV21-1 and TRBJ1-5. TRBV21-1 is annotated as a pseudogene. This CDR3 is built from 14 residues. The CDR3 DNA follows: TGTGCCAGCAGCCCGAGGTGGTGCAATCAGCCCCAGCATTTT. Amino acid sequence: CASSPRWCNQPQHF.

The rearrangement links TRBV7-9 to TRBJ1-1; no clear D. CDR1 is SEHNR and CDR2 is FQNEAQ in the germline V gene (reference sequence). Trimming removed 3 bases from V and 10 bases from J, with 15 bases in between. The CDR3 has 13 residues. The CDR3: CASSFRETHGAFF. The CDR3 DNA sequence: TGTGCCAGCAGCTTCCGGGAGACCCACGGAGCTTTCTTT.

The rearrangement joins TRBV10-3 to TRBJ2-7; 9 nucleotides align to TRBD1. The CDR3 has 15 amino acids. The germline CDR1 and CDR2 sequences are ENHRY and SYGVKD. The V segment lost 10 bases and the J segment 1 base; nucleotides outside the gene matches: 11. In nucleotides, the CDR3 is TGTGCCACCCATAACGCGGGACAGGGTTCCTACGAGCAGTACTTC. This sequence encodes CATHNAGQGSYEQYF.

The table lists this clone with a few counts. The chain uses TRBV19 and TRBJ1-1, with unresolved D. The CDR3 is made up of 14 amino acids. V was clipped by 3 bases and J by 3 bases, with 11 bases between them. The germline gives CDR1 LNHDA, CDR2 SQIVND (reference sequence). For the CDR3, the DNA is TGTGCCAGTAGTATTGACGAGGAGTACACTGAAGCTTTCTTT. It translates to CASSIDEEYTEAFF.

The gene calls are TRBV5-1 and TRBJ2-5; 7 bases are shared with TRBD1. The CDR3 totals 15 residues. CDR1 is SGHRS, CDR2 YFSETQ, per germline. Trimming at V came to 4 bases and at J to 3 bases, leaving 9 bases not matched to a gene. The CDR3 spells CASSIHRGGEETQYF. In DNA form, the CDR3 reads TGCGCCAGCAGCATCCACAGGGGTGGGGAAGAGACCCAGTACTTC.

The CDR3: CASSFCRDCEQYF. CDR3 sequence (DNA): TGTGCCAGCAGCTTCTGTCGAGATTGCGAGCAGTACTTC. The chain couples TRBV7-2 to TRBJ2-7; no firm D call. Germline CDR1 SGHTA, CDR2 FQGNSA. This CDR3 comprises 13 residues. V shed 3 bases and J shed 6 bases, with 12 bases lying between them.

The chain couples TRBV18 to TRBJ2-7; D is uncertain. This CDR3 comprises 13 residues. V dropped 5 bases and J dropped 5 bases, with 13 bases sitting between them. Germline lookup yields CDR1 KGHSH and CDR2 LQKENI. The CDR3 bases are TGTGCCAGCTCAAACTATGCCGCTAACGAGCAGTACTTC. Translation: CASSNYAANEQYF.

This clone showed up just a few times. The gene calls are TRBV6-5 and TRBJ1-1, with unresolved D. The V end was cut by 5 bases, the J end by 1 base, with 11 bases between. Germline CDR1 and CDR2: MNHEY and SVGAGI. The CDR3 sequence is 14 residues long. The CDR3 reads CASSASGGNTEAFF. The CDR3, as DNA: TGTGCCAGCAGTGCCTCAGGTGGGAACACTGAAGCTTTCTTT.

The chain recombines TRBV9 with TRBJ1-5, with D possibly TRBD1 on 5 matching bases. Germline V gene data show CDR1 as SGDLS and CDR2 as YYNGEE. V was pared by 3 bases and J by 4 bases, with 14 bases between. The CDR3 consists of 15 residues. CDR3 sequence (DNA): TGTGCCAGCAGCGGACATGGGCAGGGTAATCAGCCCCAGCATTTT. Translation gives CASSGHGQGNQPQHF.

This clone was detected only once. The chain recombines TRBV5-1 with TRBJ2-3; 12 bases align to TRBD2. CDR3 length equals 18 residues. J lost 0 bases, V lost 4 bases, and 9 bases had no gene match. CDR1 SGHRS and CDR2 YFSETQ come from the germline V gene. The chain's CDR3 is CASSAGLAGYASTDTQYF. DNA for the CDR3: TGCGCCAGCAGCGCAGGACTAGCGGGGTATGCTAGCACAGATACGCAGTATTTT.

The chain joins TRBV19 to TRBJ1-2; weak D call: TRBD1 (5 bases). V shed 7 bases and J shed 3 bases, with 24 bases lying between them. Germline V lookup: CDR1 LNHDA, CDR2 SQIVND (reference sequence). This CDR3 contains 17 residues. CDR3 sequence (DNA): TGTGCCAGTACCCCCCCGGACACCCGGGTAGGGTACTATGGCTACACCTTC. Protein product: CASTPPDTRVGYYGYTF.

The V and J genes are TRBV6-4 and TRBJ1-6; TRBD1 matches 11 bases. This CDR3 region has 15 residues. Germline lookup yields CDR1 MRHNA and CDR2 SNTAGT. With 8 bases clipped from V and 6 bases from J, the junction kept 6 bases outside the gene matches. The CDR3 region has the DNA TGTGCCAGCGCATCCGGGACAGGGGGTAATTCACCCCTCCACTTT. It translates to CASASGTGGNSPLHF.

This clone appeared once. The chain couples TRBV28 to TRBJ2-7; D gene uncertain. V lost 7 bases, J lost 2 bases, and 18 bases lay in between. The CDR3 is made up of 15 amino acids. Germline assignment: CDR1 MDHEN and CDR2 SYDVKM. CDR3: CASNSPTPATYEQYF. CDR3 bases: TGTGCCAGCAACTCCCCCACCCCAGCGACCTACGAGCAGTACTTC. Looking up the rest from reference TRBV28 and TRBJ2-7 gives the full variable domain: DVKVTQSSRYLVKRTGEKVFLECVQDMDHENMFWYRQDPGLGLRLIYFSYDVKMKEKGDIPEGYSVSREKKERFSLILESASTNQTSMYLCASNSPTPATYEQYFGPGTRLTVT.

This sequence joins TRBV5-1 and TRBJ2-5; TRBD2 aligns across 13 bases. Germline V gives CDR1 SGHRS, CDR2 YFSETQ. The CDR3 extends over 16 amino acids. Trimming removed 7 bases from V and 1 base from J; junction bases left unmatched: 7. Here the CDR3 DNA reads TGCGCCAGCGCTACCGGACTAGCGGGGGCCCAAGAGACCCAGTACTTC. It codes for CASATGLAGAQETQYF.

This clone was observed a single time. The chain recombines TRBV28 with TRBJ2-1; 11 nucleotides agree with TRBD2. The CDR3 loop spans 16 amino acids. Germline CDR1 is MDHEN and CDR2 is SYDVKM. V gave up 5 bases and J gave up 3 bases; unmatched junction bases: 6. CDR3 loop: CASSGGTSGLYNEQFF. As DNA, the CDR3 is TGTGCCAGCAGTGGGGGGACTAGCGGCCTCTACAATGAGCAGTTCTTC.

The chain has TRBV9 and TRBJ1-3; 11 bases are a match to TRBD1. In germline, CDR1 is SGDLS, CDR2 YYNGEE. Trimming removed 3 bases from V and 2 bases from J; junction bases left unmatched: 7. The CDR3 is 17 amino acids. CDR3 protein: CASSAQGGQGAGNTIYF. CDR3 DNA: TGTGCCAGCAGCGCCCAGGGGGGACAGGGGGCTGGAAACACCATATATTTT.

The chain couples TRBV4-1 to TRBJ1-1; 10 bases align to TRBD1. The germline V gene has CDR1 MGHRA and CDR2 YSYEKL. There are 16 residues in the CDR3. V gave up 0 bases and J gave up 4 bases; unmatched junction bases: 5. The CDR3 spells CASSQELGTGATEAFF. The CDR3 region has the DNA TGCGCCAGCAGCCAAGAACTCGGGACAGGGGCCACTGAAGCTTTCTTT.

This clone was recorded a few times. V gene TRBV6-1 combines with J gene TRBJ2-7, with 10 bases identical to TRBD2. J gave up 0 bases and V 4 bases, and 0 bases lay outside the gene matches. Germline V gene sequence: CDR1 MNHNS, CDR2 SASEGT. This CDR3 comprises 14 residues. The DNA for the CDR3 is TGTGCCAGCAGTGCTAGCGGGGGCTCCTACGAGCAGTACTTC. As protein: CASSASGGSYEQYF.

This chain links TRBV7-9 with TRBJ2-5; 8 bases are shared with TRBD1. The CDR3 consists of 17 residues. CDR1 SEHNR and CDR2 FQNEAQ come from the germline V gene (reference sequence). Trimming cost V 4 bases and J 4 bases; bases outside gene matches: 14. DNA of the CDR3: TGTGCCAGCAGCTCGGGCAGGAAGGGACAGGCTAGAGAGACCCAGTACTTC. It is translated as CASSSGRKGQARETQYF.

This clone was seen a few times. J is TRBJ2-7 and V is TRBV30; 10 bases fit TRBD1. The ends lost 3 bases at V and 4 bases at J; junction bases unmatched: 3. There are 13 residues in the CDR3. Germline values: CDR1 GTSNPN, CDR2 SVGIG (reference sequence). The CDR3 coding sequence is TGTGCCTGGAGCCGGGACAGGGGATACGAGCAGTACTTC. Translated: CAWSRDRGYEQYF.

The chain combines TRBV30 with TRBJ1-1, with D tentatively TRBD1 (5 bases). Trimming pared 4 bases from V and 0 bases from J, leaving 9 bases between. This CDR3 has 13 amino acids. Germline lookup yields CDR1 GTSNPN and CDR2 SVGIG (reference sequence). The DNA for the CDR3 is TGTGCCTGGAAGGGGACTGTGAACACTGAAGCTTTCTTT. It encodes CAWKGTVNTEAFF.

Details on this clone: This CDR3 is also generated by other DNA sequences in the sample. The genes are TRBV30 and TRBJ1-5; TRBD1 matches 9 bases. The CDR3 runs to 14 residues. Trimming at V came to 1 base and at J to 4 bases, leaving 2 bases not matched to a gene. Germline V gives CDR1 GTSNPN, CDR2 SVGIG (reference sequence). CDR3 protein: CAWSAGQGNQPQHF. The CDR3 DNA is TGTGCCTGGAGTGCGGGACAGGGAAATCAGCCCCAGCATTTT. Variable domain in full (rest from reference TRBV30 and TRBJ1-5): SQTIHQWPATLVQPVGSPLSLECTVEGTSNPNLYWYRQAAGRGLQLLFYSVGIGQISSEVPQNLSASRPQDRQFILSSKKLLLSDSGFYLCAWSAGQGNQPQHFGDGTRLSIL.

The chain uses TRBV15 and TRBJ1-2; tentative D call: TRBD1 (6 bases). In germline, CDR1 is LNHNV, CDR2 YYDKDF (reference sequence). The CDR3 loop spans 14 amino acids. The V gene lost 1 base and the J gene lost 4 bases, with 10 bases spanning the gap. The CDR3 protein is CATSRGQASYGYTF. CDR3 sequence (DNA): TGTGCCACCAGCAGAGGACAGGCTTCCTATGGCTACACCTTC.

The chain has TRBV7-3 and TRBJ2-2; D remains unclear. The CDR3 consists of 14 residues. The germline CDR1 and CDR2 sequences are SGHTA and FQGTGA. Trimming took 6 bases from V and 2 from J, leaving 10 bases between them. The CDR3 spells CASRRGRNTGELFF. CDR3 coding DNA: TGTGCCAGCAGACGAGGTCGCAACACCGGGGAGCTGTTTTTT. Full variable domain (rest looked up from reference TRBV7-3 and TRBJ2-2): GAGVSQTPSNKVTEKGKYVELRCDPISGHTALYWYRQSLGQGPEFLIYFQGTGAADDSGLPNDRFFAVRPEGSVSTLKIQRTERGDSAVYLCASRRGRNTGELFFGEGSRLTVL.

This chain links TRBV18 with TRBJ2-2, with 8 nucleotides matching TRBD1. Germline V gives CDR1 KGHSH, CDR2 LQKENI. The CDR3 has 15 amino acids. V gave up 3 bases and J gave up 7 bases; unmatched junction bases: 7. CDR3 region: CASSPTGEIGGELFF. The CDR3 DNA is TGTGCCAGCTCACCGACAGGGGAAATTGGCGGGGAGCTGTTTTTT.

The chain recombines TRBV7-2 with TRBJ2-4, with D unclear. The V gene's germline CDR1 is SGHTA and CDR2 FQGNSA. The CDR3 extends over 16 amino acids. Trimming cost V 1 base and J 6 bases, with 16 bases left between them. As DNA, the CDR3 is TGTGCCAGCAGCTTAGTCCCGGGTACCCACATAAACATTCAGTACTTC. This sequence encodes CASSLVPGTHINIQYF. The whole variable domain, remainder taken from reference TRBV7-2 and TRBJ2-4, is GAGVSQSPSNKVTEKGKDVELRCDPISGHTALYWYRQSLGQGLEFLIYFQGNSAPDKSGLPSDRFSAERTGGSVSTLTIQRTQQEDSAVYLCASSLVPGTHINIQYFGAGTRLSVL.